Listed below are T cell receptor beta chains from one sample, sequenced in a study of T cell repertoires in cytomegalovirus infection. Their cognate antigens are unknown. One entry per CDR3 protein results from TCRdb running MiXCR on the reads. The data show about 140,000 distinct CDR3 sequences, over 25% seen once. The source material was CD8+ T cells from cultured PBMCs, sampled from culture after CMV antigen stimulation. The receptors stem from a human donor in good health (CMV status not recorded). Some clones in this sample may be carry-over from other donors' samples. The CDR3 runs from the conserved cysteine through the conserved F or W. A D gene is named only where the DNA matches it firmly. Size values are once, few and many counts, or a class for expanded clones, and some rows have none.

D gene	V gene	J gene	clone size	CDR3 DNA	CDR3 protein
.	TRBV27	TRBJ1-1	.	TGTGCCAGCAGTTTATCGGACGGGAATACTGAAGCTTTCTTT	CASSLSDGNTEAFF
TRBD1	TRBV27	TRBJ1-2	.	TGTGCCAGCAGCTTCCGACCAGGACAGGGGGAAAACTATGGCTACACCTTC	CASSFRPGQGENYGYTF
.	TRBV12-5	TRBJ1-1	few	TGTGCTAGTGGTTTGCGGGGTAACACTGAAGCTTTCTTT	CASGLRGNTEAFF
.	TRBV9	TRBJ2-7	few	TGTGCCAGCAGCGTAGAGGGAGTCTCCTACGAGCAGTACTTC	CASSVEGVSYEQYF
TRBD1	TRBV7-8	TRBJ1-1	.	TGTGCCAGCAGCTTGGGACAGGGTTATATGTTCACTGAAGCTTTCTTT	CASSLGQGYMFTEAFF
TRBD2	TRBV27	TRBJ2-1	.	TGTGCCAGCAGTTTATTCGCGACTAGCGGGGGGGCCAGCTCCTACAATGAGCAGTTCTTC	CASSLFATSGGASSYNEQFF
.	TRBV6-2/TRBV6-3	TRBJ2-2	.	TGTGCCAGCAGTTATACTGGGGGGCACACCGGGGAGCTGTTTTTT	CASSYTGGHTGELFF
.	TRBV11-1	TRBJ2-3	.	TGTGCCAGCAGCCAGGATGGACACGTCACAGATACGCAGTTT	CASSQDGHVTDTQF
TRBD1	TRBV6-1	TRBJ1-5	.	TGTGCCAGCAGTGACGGGACAGGGTTGGGTAATCAGCCCCAGCATTTT	CASSDGTGLGNQPQHF
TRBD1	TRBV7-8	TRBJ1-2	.	TGTGCCAGCAGCCAAAACCGGGACAGCGGTTCTGGCTACACCTTC	CASSQNRDSGSGYTF
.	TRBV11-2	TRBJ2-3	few	TGTGCCAGCAGCTTAGAACCGGGACTCGGCACAGATACGCAGTATTTT	CASSLEPGLGTDTQYF
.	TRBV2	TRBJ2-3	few	TGTGCCAGCAGTGATCCGGGGGAGCAGGATACGCAGTATTTT	CASSDPGEQDTQYF
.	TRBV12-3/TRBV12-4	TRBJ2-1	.	TGTGCCAGCAGCCGCGATGGGGGCCACTACAATGAGCAGTTCTTC	CASSRDGGHYNEQFF
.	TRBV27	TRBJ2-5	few	TGTGCCAGCAGTGCCGAATTCGCGGGGTGGGAGACCCAGTACTTC	CASSAEFAGWETQYF
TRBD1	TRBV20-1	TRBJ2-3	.	TGCAGTGCTTCCGGACAGGGAACTTTGGGTTTCACAGATACGCAGTATTTT	CSASGQGTLGFTDTQYF
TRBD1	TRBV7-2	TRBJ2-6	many	TGTGCCAGCAGCTTACTAGGGACAGGCCCCTCTGGGGCCAACGTCCTGACTTTC	CASSLLGTGPSGANVLTF
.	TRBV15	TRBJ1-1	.	TGTGCCACCAGGGGGGGGAGCGTAGAAGCTTTCTTT	CATRGGSVEAFF
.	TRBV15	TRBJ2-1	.	TGTGCCACCAGAGGGAAAAGCTCCTACAATGAGCAGTTCTTC	CATRGKSSYNEQFF
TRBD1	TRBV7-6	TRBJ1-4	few	TGTGCCAGCAGCCCGGGACAGGGAAAAACTAATGAAAAACTGTTTTTT	CASSPGQGKTNEKLFF
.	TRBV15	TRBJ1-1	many	TGTGCCACCAGCAGAGATCTCGTGACGATGAACACTGAAGCTTTCTTT	CATSRDLVTMNTEAFF
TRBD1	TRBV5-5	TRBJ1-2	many	TGTGCCAGCAGCTTCTCGGGACAGGGCTCCTATGGCTACACCTTC	CASSFSGQGSYGYTF
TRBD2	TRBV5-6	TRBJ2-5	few	TGTGCCAGCAGCTGGGGCGGGGGACAAGAGACCCAGTACTTC	CASSWGGGQETQYF
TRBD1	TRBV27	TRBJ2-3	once	TGTGCCAGCAGTTTGATTCGGACAGGGGTTCTAGCAGATACGCAGTATTTT	CASSLIRTGVLADTQYF
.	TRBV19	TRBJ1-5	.	TGTGCCAGTAGTATCACCCAGCCTAGCAATCAGCCCCAGCATTTT	CASSITQPSNQPQHF
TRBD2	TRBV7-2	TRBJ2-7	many	TGTGCCAGCAGCTTAGCGGGGGGGTACGAGCAGTACTTC	CASSLAGGYEQYF